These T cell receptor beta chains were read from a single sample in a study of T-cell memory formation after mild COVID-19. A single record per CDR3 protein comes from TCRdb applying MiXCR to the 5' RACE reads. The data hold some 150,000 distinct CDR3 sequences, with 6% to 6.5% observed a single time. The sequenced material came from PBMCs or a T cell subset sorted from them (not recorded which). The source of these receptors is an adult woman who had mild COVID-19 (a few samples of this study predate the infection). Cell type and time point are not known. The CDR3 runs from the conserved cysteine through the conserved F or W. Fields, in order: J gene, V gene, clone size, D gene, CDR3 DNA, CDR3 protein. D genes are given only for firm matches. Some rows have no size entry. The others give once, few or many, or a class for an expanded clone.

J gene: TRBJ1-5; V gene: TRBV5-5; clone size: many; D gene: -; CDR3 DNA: TGTGCCAGCAGCTCAAACGTAGGGGGTCCTAATCAGCCCCAGCATTTT; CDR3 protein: CASSSNVGGPNQPQHF
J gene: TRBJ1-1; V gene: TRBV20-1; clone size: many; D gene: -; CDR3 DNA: TGCAGTGCGCCTCGAGGGGGATTAACCAACACTGAAGCTTTCTTT; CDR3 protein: CSAPRGGLTNTEAFF
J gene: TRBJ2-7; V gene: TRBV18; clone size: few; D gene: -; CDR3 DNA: TGTGCCAGCTCACCTCCGGGGGCCTCCTACGAGCAGTACTTC; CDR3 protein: CASSPPGASYEQYF
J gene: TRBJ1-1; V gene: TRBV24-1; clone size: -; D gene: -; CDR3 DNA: TGTGCCACCAGTGATTCTGGGGGCAAAGCTTTCTTT; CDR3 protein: CATSDSGGKAFF
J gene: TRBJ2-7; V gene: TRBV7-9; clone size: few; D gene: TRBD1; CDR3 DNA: TGTGCCAGCAGCCAAGCAGGGGGCAGCTACGAGCAGTACTTC; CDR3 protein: CASSQAGGSYEQYF
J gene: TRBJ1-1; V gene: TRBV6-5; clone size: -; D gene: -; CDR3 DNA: TGTGCCAGCAGTCCAAACATGGGAACTGAAGCTTTCTTT; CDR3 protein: CASSPNMGTEAFF
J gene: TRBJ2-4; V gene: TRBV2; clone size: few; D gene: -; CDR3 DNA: TGTGCCAGCAGACGGGAGCCGGAGGACATTCAGTACTTC; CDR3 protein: CASRREPEDIQYF
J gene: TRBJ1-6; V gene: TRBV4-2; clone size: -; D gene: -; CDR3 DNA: TGTGCCAGCAGCCAAGAGGAACTCCGGGCGTCTAATTCACCCCTCCACTTT; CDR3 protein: CASSQEELRASNSPLHF
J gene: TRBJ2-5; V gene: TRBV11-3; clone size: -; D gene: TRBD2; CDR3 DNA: TGTGCCAGCAGCTATACCCTAGCGGGAGGGGATGAGACCCAGTACTTC; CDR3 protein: CASSYTLAGGDETQYF
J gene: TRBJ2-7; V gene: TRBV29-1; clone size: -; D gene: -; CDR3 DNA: TGCAGCGTTGTCGTCAGTAATAACTACGAGCAGTACTTC; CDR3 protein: CSVVVSNNYEQYF
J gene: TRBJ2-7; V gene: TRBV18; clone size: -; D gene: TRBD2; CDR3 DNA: TGTGCCAGCTCAACCTCGGGACTAGCGGGTGATGAGCAGTACTTC; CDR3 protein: CASSTSGLAGDEQYF
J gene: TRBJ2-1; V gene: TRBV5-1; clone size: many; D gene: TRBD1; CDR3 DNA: TGCGCCAGCAGCTTCAACAGGGGGTACAATGAGCAGTTCTTC; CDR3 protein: CASSFNRGYNEQFF
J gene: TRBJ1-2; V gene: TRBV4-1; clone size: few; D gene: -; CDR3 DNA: TGCGCCAGCAGCTCCGTATCAAGAGGGTCCACTTCATTC; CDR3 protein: CASSSVSRGSTSF
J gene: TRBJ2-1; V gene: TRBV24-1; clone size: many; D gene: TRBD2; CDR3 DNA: TGTGCCACCAGTGAATGGACTAGCTCCTACAATGAGCAGTTCTTC; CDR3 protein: CATSEWTSSYNEQFF
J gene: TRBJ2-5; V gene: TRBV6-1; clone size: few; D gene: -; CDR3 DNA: TGTGCCAGCAGTCTGGGAGAAGGGACCCAGTACTTC; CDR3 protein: CASSLGEGTQYF
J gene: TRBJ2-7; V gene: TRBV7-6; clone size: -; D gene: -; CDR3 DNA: TGTGCCAGCAGCGGCGGAGACTACGAGCAGTACTTC; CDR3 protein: CASSGGDYEQYF